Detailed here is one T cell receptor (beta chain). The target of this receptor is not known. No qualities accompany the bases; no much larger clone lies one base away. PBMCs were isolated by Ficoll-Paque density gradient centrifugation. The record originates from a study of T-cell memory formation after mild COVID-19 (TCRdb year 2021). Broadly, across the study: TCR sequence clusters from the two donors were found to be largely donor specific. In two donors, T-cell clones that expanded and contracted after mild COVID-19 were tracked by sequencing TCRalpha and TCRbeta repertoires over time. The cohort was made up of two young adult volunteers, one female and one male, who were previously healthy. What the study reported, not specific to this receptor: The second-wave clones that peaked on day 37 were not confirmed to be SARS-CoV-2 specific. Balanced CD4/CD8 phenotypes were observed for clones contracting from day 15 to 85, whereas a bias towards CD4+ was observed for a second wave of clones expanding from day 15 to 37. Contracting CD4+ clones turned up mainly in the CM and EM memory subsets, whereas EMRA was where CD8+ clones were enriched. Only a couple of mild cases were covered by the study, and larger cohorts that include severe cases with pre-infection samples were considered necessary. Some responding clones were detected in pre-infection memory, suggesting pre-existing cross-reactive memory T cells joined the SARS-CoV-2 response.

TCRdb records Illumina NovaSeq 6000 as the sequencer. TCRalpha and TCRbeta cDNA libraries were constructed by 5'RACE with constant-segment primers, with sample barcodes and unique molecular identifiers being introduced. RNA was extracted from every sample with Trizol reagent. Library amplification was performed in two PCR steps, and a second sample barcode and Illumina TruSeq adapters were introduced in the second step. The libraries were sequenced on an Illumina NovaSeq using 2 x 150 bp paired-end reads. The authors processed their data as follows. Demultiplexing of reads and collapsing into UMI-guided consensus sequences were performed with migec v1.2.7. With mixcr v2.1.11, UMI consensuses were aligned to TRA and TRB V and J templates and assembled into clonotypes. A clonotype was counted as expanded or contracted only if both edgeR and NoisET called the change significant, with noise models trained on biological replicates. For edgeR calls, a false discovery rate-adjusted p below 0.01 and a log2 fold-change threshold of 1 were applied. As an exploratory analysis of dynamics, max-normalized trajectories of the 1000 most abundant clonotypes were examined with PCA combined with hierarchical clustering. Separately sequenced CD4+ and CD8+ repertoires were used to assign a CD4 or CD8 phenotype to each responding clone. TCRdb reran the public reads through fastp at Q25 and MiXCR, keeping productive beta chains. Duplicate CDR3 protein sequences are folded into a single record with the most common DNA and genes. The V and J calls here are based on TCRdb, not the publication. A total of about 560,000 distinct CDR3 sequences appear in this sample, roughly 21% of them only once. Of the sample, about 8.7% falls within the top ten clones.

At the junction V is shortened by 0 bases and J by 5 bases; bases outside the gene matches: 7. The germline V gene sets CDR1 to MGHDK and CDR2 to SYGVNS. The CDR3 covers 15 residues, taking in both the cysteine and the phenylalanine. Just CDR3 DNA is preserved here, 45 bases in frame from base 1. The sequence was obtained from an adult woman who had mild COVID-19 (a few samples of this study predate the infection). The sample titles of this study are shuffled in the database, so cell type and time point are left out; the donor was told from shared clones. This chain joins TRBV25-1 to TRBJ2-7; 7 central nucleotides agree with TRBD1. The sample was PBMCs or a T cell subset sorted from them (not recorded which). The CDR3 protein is CASSEYRGQSHEQYF. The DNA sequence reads TGTGCCAGCAGTGAATATAGGGGACAGTCCCACGAGCAGTACTTC.